This TCR beta chain is drawn from a study of vaccination and CD4 T cells after COVID-19. Overall study context: Stimulation of cells relied on overlapping spike peptides derived from SARS-CoV-2, HCoV-NL63, HCoV-OC43 and HCoV-229E.

From germline, CDR1 is DFQATT and CDR2 SNEGSKA (reference sequence). V was shortened by 3 bases and J by 0 bases, with 8 bases between the two germline ends. CDR3 length: 13 residues. This clonotype is medium-sized in the sample. What it binds is unknown. Treatment of the sample: roughly nine-day PBMC culture with coronavirus spike peptide pools or control peptides (ViraFEST assay). Dates of positive PCR ran from March to December 2020, before US Alpha, Beta and Delta variants. Sequencing of cultured CD4+ T cell DNA used the Oncomine TCR Beta short-read assay. The template was genomic DNA from cultured CD4+ T cells. MiXCR was run by TCRdb on the PCR reads, yielding one entry per CDR3 protein. Of about 14,000 distinct CDR3 sequences listed, roughly 46% are singletons.

The sequenced sample was CD4+ T cells from blood, cultured in vitro, obtained after SARS-CoV-2 vaccination. This chain links TRBV20-1 with TRBJ2-5; D gene uncertain. The clonotype comes from a human donor who had recovered from COVID-19. This chain's CDR3 is CSARSPYQETQYF. The CDR3 DNA is TGCAGTGCTAGGTCACCGTACCAAGAGACCCAGTACTTC.